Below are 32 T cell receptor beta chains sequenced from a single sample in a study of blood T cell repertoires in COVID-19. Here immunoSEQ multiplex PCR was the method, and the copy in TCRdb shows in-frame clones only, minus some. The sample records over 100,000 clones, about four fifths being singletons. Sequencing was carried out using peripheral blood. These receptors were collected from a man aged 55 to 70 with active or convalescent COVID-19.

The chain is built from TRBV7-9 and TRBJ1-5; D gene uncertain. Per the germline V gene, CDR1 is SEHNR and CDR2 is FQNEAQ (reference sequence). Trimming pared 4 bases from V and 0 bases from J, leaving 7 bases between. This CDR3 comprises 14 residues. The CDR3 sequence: CASSSQVSNQPQHF. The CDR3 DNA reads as TGTGCCAGCAGCTCCCAGGTTAGCAATCAGCCCCAGCATTTT.

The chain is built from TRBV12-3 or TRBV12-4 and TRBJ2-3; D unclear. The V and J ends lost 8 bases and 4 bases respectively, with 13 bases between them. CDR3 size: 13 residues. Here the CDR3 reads CASSPPLPDTQYF. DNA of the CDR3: TGTGCCAGCTCCCCTCCTCTCCCAGATACGCAGTATTTT.

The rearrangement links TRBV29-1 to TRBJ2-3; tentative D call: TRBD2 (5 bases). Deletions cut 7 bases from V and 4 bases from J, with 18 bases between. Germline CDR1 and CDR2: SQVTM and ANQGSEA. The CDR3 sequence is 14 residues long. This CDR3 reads CSERVGNSADTQYF. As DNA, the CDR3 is TGCAGCGAAAGGGTCGGGAATAGTGCAGATACGCAGTATTTT.

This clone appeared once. DNA for the CDR3: TGTGCCAGGAATACCTCCATCGGGGGGTATGGACAAGAGACCCAGTACTTC. Its translation is CARNTSIGGYGQETQYF. The rearrangement joins TRBV7-3 to TRBJ2-5; 7 bases line up with TRBD2. This CDR3 contains 17 residues. Germline-derived CDR1 and CDR2 are SGHTA and FQGTGA. J gave up 2 bases and V 9 bases, and 18 bases lay outside the gene matches.

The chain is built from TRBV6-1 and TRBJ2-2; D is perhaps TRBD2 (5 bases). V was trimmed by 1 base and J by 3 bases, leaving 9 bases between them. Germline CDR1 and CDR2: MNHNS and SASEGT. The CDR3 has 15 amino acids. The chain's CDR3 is CASSEVEGYTGELFF. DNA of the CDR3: TGTGCCAGCAGTGAAGTCGAGGGATACACCGGGGAGCTGTTTTTT.

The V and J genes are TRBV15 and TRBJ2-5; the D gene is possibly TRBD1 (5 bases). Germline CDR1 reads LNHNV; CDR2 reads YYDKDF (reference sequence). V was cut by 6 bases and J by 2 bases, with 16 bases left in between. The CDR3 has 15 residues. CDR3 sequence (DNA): TGTGCCACCAGTATGGGGCTCTACTCACAAGAGACCCAGTACTTC. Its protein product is CATSMGLYSQETQYF.

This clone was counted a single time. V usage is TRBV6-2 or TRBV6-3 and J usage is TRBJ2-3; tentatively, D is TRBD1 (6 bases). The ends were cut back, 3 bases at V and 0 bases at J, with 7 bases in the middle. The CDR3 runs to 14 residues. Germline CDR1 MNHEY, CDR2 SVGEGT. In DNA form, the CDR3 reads TGTGCCAGCAGTTATCAGGGGAGCACAGATACGCAGTATTTT. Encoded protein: CASSYQGSTDTQYF.

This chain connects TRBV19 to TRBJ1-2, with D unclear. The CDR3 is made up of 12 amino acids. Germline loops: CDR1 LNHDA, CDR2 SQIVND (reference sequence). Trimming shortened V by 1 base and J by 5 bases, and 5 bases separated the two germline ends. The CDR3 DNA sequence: TGTGCCAGTAGTATAGGGCAGTATGGCTACACCTTC. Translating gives CASSIGQYGYTF.

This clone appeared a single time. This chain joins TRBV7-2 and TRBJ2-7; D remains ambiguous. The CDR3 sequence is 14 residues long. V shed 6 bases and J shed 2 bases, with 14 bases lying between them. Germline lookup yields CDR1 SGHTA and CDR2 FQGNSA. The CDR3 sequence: CASSPQASTYEQYF. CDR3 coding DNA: TGTGCCAGCAGTCCCCAGGCTTCCACCTACGAGCAGTACTTC.

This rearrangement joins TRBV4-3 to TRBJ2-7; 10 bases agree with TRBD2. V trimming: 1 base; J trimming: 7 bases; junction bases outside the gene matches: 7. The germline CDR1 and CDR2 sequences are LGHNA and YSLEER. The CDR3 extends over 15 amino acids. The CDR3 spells CASSQGLAGEVEQYF. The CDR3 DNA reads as TGCGCCAGCAGCCAAGGCCTAGCGGGAGAGGTGGAGCAGTACTTC.

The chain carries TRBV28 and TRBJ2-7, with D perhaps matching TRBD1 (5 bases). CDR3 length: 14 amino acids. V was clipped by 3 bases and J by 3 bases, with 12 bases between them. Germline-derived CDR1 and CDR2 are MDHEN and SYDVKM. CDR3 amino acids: CASSLAQANYEQYF. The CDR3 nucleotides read TGTGCCAGCAGTTTGGCACAGGCTAACTACGAGCAGTACTTC. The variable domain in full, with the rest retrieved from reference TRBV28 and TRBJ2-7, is DVKVTQSSRYLVKRTGEKVFLECVQDMDHENMFWYRQDPGLGLRLIYFSYDVKMKEKGDIPEGYSVSREKKERFSLILESASTNQTSMYLCASSLAQANYEQYFGPGTRLTVT.

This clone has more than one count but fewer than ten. The CDR3 DNA reads TGTGCCAGCAGCTTAGGTGGCGCGGGGGGCTACGAGCAGTACTTC. It is translated as CASSLGGAGGYEQYF. The chain combines TRBV11-2 with TRBJ2-7; 8 positions match TRBD2. V shed 1 base and J 3 bases; nucleotides not matched to a gene: 5. The germline CDR1 and CDR2 sequences are SGHAT and FQNNGV. CDR3 length: 15 amino acids.

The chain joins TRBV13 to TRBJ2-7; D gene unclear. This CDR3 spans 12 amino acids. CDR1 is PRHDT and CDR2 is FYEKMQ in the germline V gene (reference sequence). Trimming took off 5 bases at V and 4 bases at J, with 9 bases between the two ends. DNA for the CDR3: TGTGCCAGCAGCCCCCCCTCGTACGAGCAGTACTTC. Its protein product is CASSPPSYEQYF.

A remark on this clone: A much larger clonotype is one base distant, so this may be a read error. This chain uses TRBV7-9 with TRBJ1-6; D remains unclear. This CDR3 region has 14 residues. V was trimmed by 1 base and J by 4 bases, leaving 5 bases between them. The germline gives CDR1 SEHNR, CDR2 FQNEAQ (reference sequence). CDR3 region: CASSLEQYNSPLHF. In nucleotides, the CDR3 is TGTGCCAGCAGCTTAGAACAGTATAATTCACCCCTCCACTTT. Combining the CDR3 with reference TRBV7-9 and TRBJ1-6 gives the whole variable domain DTGVSQNPRHKITKRGQNVTFRCDPISEHNRLYWYRQTLGQGPEFLTYFQNEAQLEKSRLLSDRFSAERPKGSFSTLEIQRTEQGDSAMYLCASSLEQYNSPLHFGNGTRLTVT.

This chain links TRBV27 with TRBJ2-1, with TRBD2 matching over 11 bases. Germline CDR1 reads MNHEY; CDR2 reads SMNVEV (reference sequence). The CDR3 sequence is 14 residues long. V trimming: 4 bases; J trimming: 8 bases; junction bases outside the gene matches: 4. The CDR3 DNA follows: TGTGCCAGCAGTTCTCCGGGACTAGCGGATGAGCAGTTCTTC. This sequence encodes CASSSPGLADEQFF.

The CDR3 region has the DNA TGTGCCAGCAGTCCGACAGAATACTATGGCTACACCTTC. This sequence encodes CASSPTEYYGYTF. The chain recombines TRBV12-3 or TRBV12-4 with TRBJ1-2; a possible D gene is TRBD1 (5 bases). This CDR3 has 13 residues. Trimming shortened V by 5 bases and J by 3 bases, and 10 bases separated the two germline ends.

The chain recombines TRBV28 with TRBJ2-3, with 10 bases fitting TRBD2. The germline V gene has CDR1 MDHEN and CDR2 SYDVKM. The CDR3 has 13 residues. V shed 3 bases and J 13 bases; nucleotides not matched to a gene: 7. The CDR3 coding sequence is TGTGCCAGCAGTTTGGAGCGGGAGGGGAACAAGTATTTT. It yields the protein CASSLEREGNKYF.

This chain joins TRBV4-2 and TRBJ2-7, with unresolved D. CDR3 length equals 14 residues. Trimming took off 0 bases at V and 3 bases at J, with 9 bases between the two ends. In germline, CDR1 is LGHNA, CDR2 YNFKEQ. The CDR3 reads CASSQESRNYEQYF. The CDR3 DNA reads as TGTGCCAGCAGCCAAGAGTCGCGGAACTACGAGCAGTACTTC.

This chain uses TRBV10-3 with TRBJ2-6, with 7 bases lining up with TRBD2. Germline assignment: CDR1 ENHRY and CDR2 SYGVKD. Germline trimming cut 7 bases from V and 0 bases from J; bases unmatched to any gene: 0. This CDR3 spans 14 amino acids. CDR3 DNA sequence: TGTGCCATCACGGGGGGCTCTGGGGCCAACGTCCTGACTTTC. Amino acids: CAITGGSGANVLTF.

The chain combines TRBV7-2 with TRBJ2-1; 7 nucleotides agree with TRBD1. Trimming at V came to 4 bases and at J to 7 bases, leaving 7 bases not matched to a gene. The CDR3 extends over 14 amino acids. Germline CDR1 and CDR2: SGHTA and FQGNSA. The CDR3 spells CASSYGQAWNEQFF. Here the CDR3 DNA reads TGTGCCAGCAGCTACGGACAGGCCTGGAATGAGCAGTTCTTC.

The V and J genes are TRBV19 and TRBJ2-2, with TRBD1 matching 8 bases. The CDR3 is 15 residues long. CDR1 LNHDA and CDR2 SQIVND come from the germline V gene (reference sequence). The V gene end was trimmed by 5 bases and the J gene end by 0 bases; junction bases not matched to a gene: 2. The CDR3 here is CASSVGQANTGELFF. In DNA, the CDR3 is TGTGCCAGTAGTGTGGGACAGGCGAACACCGGGGAGCTGTTTTTT.

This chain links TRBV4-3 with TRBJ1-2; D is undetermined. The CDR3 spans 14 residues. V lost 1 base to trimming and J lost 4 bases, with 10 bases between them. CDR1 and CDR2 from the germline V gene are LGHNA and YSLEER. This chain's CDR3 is CASSQAGGTYGYTF. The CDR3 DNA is TGCGCCAGCAGCCAAGCTGGAGGTACCTATGGCTACACCTTC.

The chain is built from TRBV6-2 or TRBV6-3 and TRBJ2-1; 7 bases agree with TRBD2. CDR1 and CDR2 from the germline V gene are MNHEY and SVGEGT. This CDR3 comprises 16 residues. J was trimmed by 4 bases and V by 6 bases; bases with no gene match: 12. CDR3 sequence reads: CASSFFRDYPYNEQFF. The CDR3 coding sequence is TGTGCCAGCAGCTTCTTCCGGGACTACCCGTACAATGAGCAGTTCTTC.

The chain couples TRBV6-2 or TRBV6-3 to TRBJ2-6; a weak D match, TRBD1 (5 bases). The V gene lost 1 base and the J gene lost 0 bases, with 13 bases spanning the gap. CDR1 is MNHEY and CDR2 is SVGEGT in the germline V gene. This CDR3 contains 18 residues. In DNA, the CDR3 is TGTGCCAGCAGTTACTTAGGCCAGGGTTACTCTGGGGCCAACGTCCTGACTTTC. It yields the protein CASSYLGQGYSGANVLTF.

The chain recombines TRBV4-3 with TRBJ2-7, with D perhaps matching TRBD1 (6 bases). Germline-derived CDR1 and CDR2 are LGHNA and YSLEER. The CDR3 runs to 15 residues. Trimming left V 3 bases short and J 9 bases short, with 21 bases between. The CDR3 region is CASSHDRTARIGQYF. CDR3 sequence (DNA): TGCGCCAGCAGCCACGACCGGACAGCTCGGATAGGGCAGTACTTC.

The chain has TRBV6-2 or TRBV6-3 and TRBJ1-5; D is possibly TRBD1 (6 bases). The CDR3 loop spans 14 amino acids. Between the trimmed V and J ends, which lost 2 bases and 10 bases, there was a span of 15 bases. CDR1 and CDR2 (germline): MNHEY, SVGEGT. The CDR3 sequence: CASSYDYRARPQHF. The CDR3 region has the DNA TGTGCCAGCAGTTACGACTACAGGGCCCGCCCCCAGCATTTT.

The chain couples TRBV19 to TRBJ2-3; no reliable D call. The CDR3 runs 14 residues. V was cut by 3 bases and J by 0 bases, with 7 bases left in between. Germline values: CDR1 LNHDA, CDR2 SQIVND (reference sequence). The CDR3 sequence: CASSIRASTDTQYF. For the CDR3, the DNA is TGTGCCAGTAGTATCCGAGCCAGCACAGATACGCAGTATTTT.

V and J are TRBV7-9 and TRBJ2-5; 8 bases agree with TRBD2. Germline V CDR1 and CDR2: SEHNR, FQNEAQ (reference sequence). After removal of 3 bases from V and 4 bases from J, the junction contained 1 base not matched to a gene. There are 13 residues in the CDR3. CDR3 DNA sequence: TGTGCCAGCAGCTTGCTAGCGGGAGAGACCCAGTACTTC. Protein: CASSLLAGETQYF.

CDR3 protein: CASTPRGSGTYEQYF. DNA of the CDR3: TGTGCCAGCACCCCGAGGGGTAGCGGAACCTACGAGCAGTACTTC. This chain links TRBV6-2 or TRBV6-3 with TRBJ2-7; possibly TRBD2 for D (6 bases). Germline V CDR1 and CDR2: MNHEY, SVGEGT. The CDR3 consists of 15 residues. V lost 7 bases and J lost 2, with 18 bases in between.

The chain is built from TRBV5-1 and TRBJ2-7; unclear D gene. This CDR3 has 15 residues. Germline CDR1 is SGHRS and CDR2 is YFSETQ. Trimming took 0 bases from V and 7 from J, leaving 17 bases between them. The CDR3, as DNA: TGCGCCAGCAGCTTGGACCAGAATTCCCCACTAGAGCAGTACTTC. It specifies CASSLDQNSPLEQYF. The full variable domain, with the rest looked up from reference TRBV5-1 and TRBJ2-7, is KAGVTQTPRYLIKTRGQQVTLSCSPISGHRSVSWYQQTPGQGLQFLFEYFSETQRNKGNFPGRFSGRQFSNSRSEMNVSTLELGDSALYLCASSLDQNSPLEQYFGPGTRLTVT.

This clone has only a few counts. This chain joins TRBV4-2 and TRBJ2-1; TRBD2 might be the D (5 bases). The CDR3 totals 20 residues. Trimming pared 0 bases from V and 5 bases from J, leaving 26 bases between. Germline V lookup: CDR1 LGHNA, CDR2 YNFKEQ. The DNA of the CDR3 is TGTGCCAGCAGCCAAGATAAAGGTTGGACTGCCAGCGGAGTTGACAATGAGCAGTTCTTC. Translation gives CASSQDKGWTASGVDNEQFF.

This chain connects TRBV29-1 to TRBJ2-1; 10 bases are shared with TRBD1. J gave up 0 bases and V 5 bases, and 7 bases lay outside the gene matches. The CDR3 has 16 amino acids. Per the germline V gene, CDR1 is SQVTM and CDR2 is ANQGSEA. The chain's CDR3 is CSVQGQGTDSYNEQFF. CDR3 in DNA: TGCAGCGTTCAGGGACAGGGGACCGACTCCTACAATGAGCAGTTCTTC.